This TCR beta chain emerged from a study of OX40 agonist ivuxolimab in advanced cancers. Study at large: Across the patients, intravenous ivuxolimab was delivered every 2 weeks at 0.01 to 10 mg/kg.

Using immunoSEQ multiplex PCR, the repertoire was profiled, and TCRdb retains in-frame clones only, with some absent. The table includes tens of thousands of clones, 86% detected once. Findings and caveats of the study: Partial responders at 0.1-3.0 mg/kg showed near-lowest clonal expansion. At doses 0.1 to 3.0 mg/kg, CD4+ and CD8+ clones expanded.

Concerning this clone itself: Its matching antigen is unknown.

The germline V gene has CDR1 SNHLY and CDR2 FYNNEI. Trimming cost V 5 bases and J 3 bases; bases outside gene matches: 17. This CDR3 contains 18 residues. Sequencing was performed on CD4+ or CD8+ T cells sorted from blood, taken in a trial of the OX40 agonist ivuxolimab. The chain employs TRBV2 and TRBJ2-7; 9 bases map to TRBD1. The TCR sequence derives from an adult with an advanced solid tumor such as melanoma, head and neck, liver or kidney cancer. The CDR3 nucleotides read TGTGCCAGCAGTATGGACACGGGACAGGGAAGCCCAATCTACGAGCAGTACTTC. Protein: CASSMDTGQGSPIYEQYF.